The rows below give T cell receptor beta chains drawn from one sample of a study of response to subunit inactivated influenza vaccine. MiXCR, applied by TCRdb to the RT-PCR reads, yields one record per CDR3 protein. Of 500,000 to 700,000 distinct CDR3 sequences listed, approximately 20% were seen once; the top ten hold 2.5% to 3%. This sample was shared with a second study, whose subject was T cells expressing NK-cell markers.

Material: CD4+ T cells sorted from PBMCs, obtained 11 to 12 days after vaccination. The receptors were gathered from a man in his forties or fifties who received an inactivated influenza vaccine. CDR3s include the opening cysteine and the closing phenylalanine or tryptophan. The D gene is left open where the match is weak. A clone size is listed for some rows: how often the clone was seen (once, few, many), or a class if it is expanded.

D gene: .
V gene: TRBV28
J gene: TRBJ2-7
clone size: .
CDR3 DNA: TGTGCCAGCAGTACAATAGAGGGCAGGGTCTACGAGCAGTACTTC
CDR3 protein: CASSTIEGRVYEQYF

D gene: .
V gene: TRBV20-1
J gene: TRBJ2-1
clone size: .
CDR3 DNA: TGCAGTGCTAGAGAGGGGGGCGGGCCTGAGCAGTTCTTC
CDR3 protein: CSAREGGGPEQFF

D gene: .
V gene: TRBV20-1
J gene: TRBJ2-1
clone size: .
CDR3 DNA: TGCAGTGCTATCCCCTCCTCACACCAGTTCTTC
CDR3 protein: CSAIPSSHQFF

D gene: TRBD2
V gene: TRBV3-1
J gene: TRBJ2-1
clone size: .
CDR3 DNA: TGTGCCAGCTCCCGGCCGGGGGGGGCAATGAATGAGCAGTTCTTC
CDR3 protein: CASSRPGGAMNEQFF

D gene: .
V gene: TRBV6-2/TRBV6-3
J gene: TRBJ1-3
clone size: once
CDR3 DNA: TGTGCCAGCAGTTACGTCCGAAACACCATATATTTT
CDR3 protein: CASSYVRNTIYF

D gene: TRBD1
V gene: TRBV10-2
J gene: TRBJ2-5
clone size: .
CDR3 DNA: TGCGCCAGCAGAGGACAGGGCCGAGAGACCCAGTACTTC
CDR3 protein: CASRGQGRETQYF

D gene: TRBD2
V gene: TRBV6-2/TRBV6-3
J gene: TRBJ2-1
clone size: few
CDR3 DNA: TGTGCCAGCAGCGAGTATATGACTAGCGGGAGCAATGAGCAGTTCTTC
CDR3 protein: CASSEYMTSGSNEQFF

D gene: .
V gene: TRBV20-1
J gene: TRBJ2-3
clone size: few
CDR3 DNA: TGCAGTGCTAGTCTTTGGGGGACAACAGATACGCAGTATTTT
CDR3 protein: CSASLWGTTDTQYF

D gene: TRBD1
V gene: TRBV5-5
J gene: TRBJ2-3
clone size: .
CDR3 DNA: TGTGCCAGCAGCTTGGCCAGGGGACAGGGTTCGAATACGCAGTATTTT
CDR3 protein: CASSLARGQGSNTQYF

D gene: .
V gene: TRBV3-1
J gene: TRBJ2-1
clone size: .
CDR3 DNA: TGTGCCAGCAGCCTAAGGGGCCCGGCGGGCAATGAGCAGTTCTTC
CDR3 protein: CASSLRGPAGNEQFF

D gene: .
V gene: TRBV7-9
J gene: TRBJ2-5
clone size: .
CDR3 DNA: TGTGCCAGCGCCCCTCTACAAGAAGAGACCCAGTACTTC
CDR3 protein: CASAPLQEETQYF

D gene: .
V gene: TRBV9
J gene: TRBJ2-5
clone size: .
CDR3 DNA: TGTGCCAGCAGCTTCTTTTCCGGAGAGACCCAGTACTTC
CDR3 protein: CASSFFSGETQYF

D gene: TRBD1
V gene: TRBV28
J gene: TRBJ1-6
clone size: few
CDR3 DNA: TGTGCCAGCAGCGACTCGGGACAGCTTAATTCACCCCTCCACTTT
CDR3 protein: CASSDSGQLNSPLHF

D gene: .
V gene: TRBV10-3
J gene: TRBJ1-6
clone size: .
CDR3 DNA: TGTGCCATCACCCCGGAGAGGGATTCACCCCTCCACTTT
CDR3 protein: CAITPERDSPLHF

D gene: TRBD1
V gene: TRBV12-3/TRBV12-4
J gene: TRBJ2-7
clone size: .
CDR3 DNA: TGTGCCAGCAGAAAGGACAGGGAATACGAGCAGTACTTC
CDR3 protein: CASRKDREYEQYF

D gene: .
V gene: TRBV5-1
J gene: TRBJ2-7
clone size: .
CDR3 DNA: TGCGCCAGCAGCTACCGGGACGGGACCTACGAGCAGTACTTC
CDR3 protein: CASSYRDGTYEQYF

D gene: .
V gene: TRBV7-2
J gene: TRBJ1-5
clone size: .
CDR3 DNA: TGTGCCAGCAGCTTAGTCAAAAATCAGCCCCAGCATTTT
CDR3 protein: CASSLVKNQPQHF

D gene: .
V gene: TRBV12-3/TRBV12-4
J gene: TRBJ1-1
clone size: .
CDR3 DNA: TGTGCCAGCAGTACGTTATCCAGGGGCACTGAAGCTTTCTTT
CDR3 protein: CASSTLSRGTEAFF

D gene: TRBD1
V gene: TRBV12-3/TRBV12-4
J gene: TRBJ1-6
clone size: .
CDR3 DNA: TGTGCCAGCAGTTTAGGACAGGGTTGGGGCGGTTCACCCCTCCACTTT
CDR3 protein: CASSLGQGWGGSPLHF

D gene: .
V gene: TRBV6-1
J gene: TRBJ2-1
clone size: .
CDR3 DNA: TGTGCCAGCAGCCGTATACTCACAAGCTCCTACAATGAGCAGTTCTTC
CDR3 protein: CASSRILTSSYNEQFF

D gene: .
V gene: TRBV12-3/TRBV12-4
J gene: TRBJ1-2
clone size: .
CDR3 DNA: TGTGCCAGCAGTTTTAGGGACTATGGCTACACCTTC
CDR3 protein: CASSFRDYGYTF

D gene: TRBD2
V gene: TRBV20-1
J gene: TRBJ2-2
clone size: .
CDR3 DNA: TGCAGTGCTAGGGGGATAAGCGGGAGCCGCACCGGGGAGCTGTTTTTT
CDR3 protein: CSARGISGSRTGELFF

D gene: TRBD2
V gene: TRBV20-1
J gene: TRBJ2-2
clone size: .
CDR3 DNA: TGCAGTGCTACCCGACTAGCGGGAGCCCTTAGGTGGACCGGGGAGCTGTTTTTT
CDR3 protein: CSATRLAGALRWTGELFF

D gene: .
V gene: TRBV2
J gene: TRBJ2-1
clone size: .
CDR3 DNA: TGTGCCAGCAGTGAAGAGTTATGGCATGAGCAGTTCTTC
CDR3 protein: CASSEELWHEQFF

D gene: .
V gene: TRBV7-2
J gene: TRBJ2-3
clone size: .
CDR3 DNA: TGTGCCAGCAGCTTCGGGGTTCCTGGCACAGATACGCAGTATTTT
CDR3 protein: CASSFGVPGTDTQYF

D gene: .
V gene: TRBV20-1
J gene: TRBJ2-2
clone size: .
CDR3 DNA: TGCAGTGCTAGAGAAATCAGGAGCACCGGGGAGCTGTTTTTT
CDR3 protein: CSAREIRSTGELFF

D gene: .
V gene: TRBV28
J gene: TRBJ2-4
clone size: .
CDR3 DNA: TGTGCCAGCAGTTTATTCCAGAATCTAGCCAAAAACATTCAGTACTTC
CDR3 protein: CASSLFQNLAKNIQYF

D gene: .
V gene: TRBV6-5
J gene: TRBJ2-7
clone size: .
CDR3 DNA: TGTGCCAGCAGTTACTCGATCTATGGGACCGAGCAGTACTTC
CDR3 protein: CASSYSIYGTEQYF

D gene: TRBD2
V gene: TRBV5-1
J gene: TRBJ2-1
clone size: many
CDR3 DNA: TGCGCCAGCAGCCTCGGGGTAGCGGGACTCAATGAGCAGTTCTTC
CDR3 protein: CASSLGVAGLNEQFF

D gene: TRBD2
V gene: TRBV6-5
J gene: TRBJ2-1
clone size: few
CDR3 DNA: TGTGCCAGCAGGTTAGCGGGAGCTAACTCCTACAATGAGCAGTTCTTC
CDR3 protein: CASRLAGANSYNEQFF

D gene: TRBD2
V gene: TRBV5-1
J gene: TRBJ2-6
clone size: .
CDR3 DNA: TGCGCCAGCAGTTTTAAACTAGCGGGAGGGATTGATGGGGCCAACGTCCTGACTTTC
CDR3 protein: CASSFKLAGGIDGANVLTF

D gene: TRBD1
V gene: TRBV7-2
J gene: TRBJ1-1
clone size: many
CDR3 DNA: TGTGCCAGCAGCAGAGACAGGGTGAACACTGAAGCTTTCTTT
CDR3 protein: CASSRDRVNTEAFF